The entry below gives a single T cell receptor (beta chain) sequence along with its context. Generated by immunoSEQ multiplex PCR, the TCRdb table keeps only in-frame clones and is missing some. Its table records fewer than 250,000 clones. The data stem from a study of control samples from healthy donors and cancer patients. The specimen was blood. The receptor was derived from a woman aged 25 to 39 in good health.

The CDR3 spells CASSGPPKAFF. Here the CDR3 DNA reads TGTGCCAGCTCCGGGCCCCCCAAAGCTTTCTTT. The V call is TRBV25-1, the J call TRBJ1-1; D unclear. The germline V and J ends were trimmed by 8 bases and 9 bases, with 13 bases remaining between them. CDR3 size: 11 residues. Germline V gene sequence: CDR1 MGHDK, CDR2 SYGVNS.